This T cell receptor beta chain was identified during a study of T cells expressing NK-cell markers. Using the 5' RACE reads, TCRdb records one entry per CDR3 protein without DNA. This sample's clone table lists 350,000 to 500,000 distinct CDR3 sequences. The CDR3 has 14 amino acids. CDR1 SGHTA and CDR2 FQGNSA come from the germline V gene. This TCR was sampled from a woman aged 18 to 75 in good health. Sequenced: blood T cells: a sorted CD56 or NKG2C T cell subset, CD4+ or CD8+ T cells, or bulk PBMC T cells (not recorded which). V and J are TRBV7-2 and TRBJ1-1. The CDR3 sequence: CASSLGVTYTEAFF.